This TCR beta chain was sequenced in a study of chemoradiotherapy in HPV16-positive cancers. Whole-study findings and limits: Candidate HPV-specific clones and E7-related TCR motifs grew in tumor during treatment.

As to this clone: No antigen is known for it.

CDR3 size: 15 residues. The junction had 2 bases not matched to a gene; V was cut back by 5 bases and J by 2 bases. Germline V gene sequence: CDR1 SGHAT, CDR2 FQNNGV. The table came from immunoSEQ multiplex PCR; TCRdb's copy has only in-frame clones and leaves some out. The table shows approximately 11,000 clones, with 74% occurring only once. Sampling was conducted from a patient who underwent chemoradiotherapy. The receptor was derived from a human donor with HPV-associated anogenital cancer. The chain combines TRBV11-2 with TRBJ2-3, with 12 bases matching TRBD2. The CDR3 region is CASSLAGGHTDTQYF. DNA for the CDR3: TGTGCCAGCAGCCTAGCGGGAGGGCACACAGATACGCAGTATTTT.